This T cell receptor beta chain was identified in a study of cytomegalovirus exposure and HLA in healthy donors. The germline gives CDR1 LNHDA, CDR2 SQIVND (reference sequence). The V end lost 4 bases, the J end lost 0 bases, and 19 bases lay between the germline ends. This CDR3 region has 18 residues. With 60 Vbeta and 13 Jbeta primers, the PCR was carried out. Measured with immunoSEQ multiplex PCR; TCRdb has only the in-frame clones, and not every one. Altogether about 100,000 clones are present, about 70% being singletons, with the ten largest covering approximately 14%. Points from the study as a whole: Under in vitro conditions, a few CMV-associated chains were confirmed as specific for CMV antigens.

As concerns this clone: The antigen remains undetermined.

This sequence originates from a woman aged 65 to 85 in good health and CMV-seropositive. V and J are TRBV19 and TRBJ2-4; weak D call: TRBD2 (5 bases). Sequenced: PBMCs. CDR3: CASSTLPGINGAKNIQYF. The CDR3 nucleotides are TGTGCCAGTAGTACCCTGCCGGGAATTAACGGAGCCAAAAACATTCAGTACTTC.